What follows are 8 T cell receptor beta chains derived from one specimen sequenced in a study of OX40 agonist ivuxolimab in advanced cancers. Using immunoSEQ multiplex PCR, the repertoire was profiled, and TCRdb retains in-frame clones only, with some absent. The data hold tens of thousands of clones, with more than 85% observed a single time. This sample comprised CD4+ or CD8+ T cells sorted from blood, obtained in a trial of the OX40 agonist ivuxolimab. These TCRs come from an adult with an advanced solid tumor such as melanoma, head and neck, liver or kidney cancer.

CDR3 region: CASSHTGTSGATDTQYF. In DNA form, the CDR3 reads TGCGCCAGCAGCCACACCGGGACTAGCGGGGCCACAGATACGCAGTATTTT. This sequence joins TRBV4-1 and TRBJ2-3; 13 nucleotides line up with TRBD2. This CDR3 is 17 amino acids long. V lost 3 bases, J lost 2 bases, and 5 bases stayed unmatched. Germline CDR1 and CDR2: MGHRA and YSYEKL.

The V and J genes are TRBV29-1 and TRBJ1-1, with TRBD1 identical over 10 bases. Unmatched junction bases numbered 10, after V lost 7 bases and J lost 8 bases. CDR3 length equals 13 residues. Germline V gives CDR1 SQVTM, CDR2 ANQGSEA. As DNA, the CDR3 is TGCAGCGCCTCATGGGGACAGGGGCTCGAAGCTTTCTTT. Translation gives CSASWGQGLEAFF.

The CDR3 region is CAISESPQGYEQYF. CDR3 sequence (DNA): TGTGCCATCAGTGAGTCCCCACAGGGCTACGAGCAGTACTTC. The chain uses TRBV10-3 and TRBJ2-7, with D possibly TRBD1 on 6 matching bases. Germline values: CDR1 ENHRY, CDR2 SYGVKD. V was trimmed by 0 bases and J by 3 bases, leaving 9 bases between them. This CDR3 comprises 14 residues.

This chain connects TRBV28 to TRBJ1-2, with 9 bases matching TRBD1. V trimming: 6 bases; J trimming: 6 bases; junction bases outside the gene matches: 8. This CDR3 has 14 amino acids. Germline V gene lookup returns CDR1 MDHEN and CDR2 SYDVKM. The CDR3 loop reads CASRPDRGYHGYTF. CDR3 bases: TGTGCCAGCAGACCTGACAGGGGGTACCATGGCTACACCTTC.

This chain links TRBV27 with TRBJ2-3; D perhaps matches TRBD1 (6 bases). Germline V gene sequence: CDR1 MNHEY, CDR2 SMNVEV (reference sequence). Trimming pared 4 bases from V and 1 base from J, leaving 18 bases between. The CDR3 is 17 residues long. The CDR3, as DNA: TGTGCCAGCAGTTCCTCGACAGGACCCGGGGGCACAGATACGCAGTATTTT. Translating it yields CASSSSTGPGGTDTQYF.

The chain combines TRBV11-3 with TRBJ2-7; 7 positions agree with TRBD1. This CDR3 has 12 residues. With V trimmed by 3 bases and J by 7 bases, 3 bases remained unmatched. CDR1 and CDR2 from the germline V gene are SGHNT and YENEEA. CDR3 protein: CASSFPTGEQYF. In DNA, the CDR3 is TGTGCCAGCAGCTTCCCGACAGGGGAGCAGTACTTC.

The V call is TRBV4-1, the J call TRBJ1-4; no firm D call. V gave up 3 bases and J gave up 2 bases, with 1 base separating them. The germline V gene has CDR1 MGHRA and CDR2 YSYEKL. This CDR3 spans 12 amino acids. The CDR3 DNA reads TGCGCCAGCAGCCAGACTAATGAAAAACTGTTTTTT. Translation: CASSQTNEKLFF.

This chain connects TRBV29-1 to TRBJ2-5; tentative D call: TRBD2 (5 bases). Germline values: CDR1 SQVTM, CDR2 ANQGSEA. V shed 0 bases and J shed 3 bases, with 17 bases lying between them. The CDR3 runs to 16 residues. Here the CDR3 reads CSVEEGVFLTKETQYF. The DNA of the CDR3 is TGCAGCGTTGAAGAGGGAGTCTTCTTAACGAAAGAGACCCAGTACTTC.